This T cell receptor (beta chain) was recorded in a study of identical twins. CDR3 length equals 13 residues. The germline CDR1 and CDR2 sequences are ENHRY and SYGVKD. Trimming stripped 11 bases from V and 3 bases from J, with 17 bases between. Template switching supplied a universal primer site; unique molecular identifiers were carried on the cDNA. TCRdb reprocessed the 5' RACE reads with MiXCR, giving one entry per CDR3 protein. The sample lists 500,000 to 550,000 distinct CDR3 sequences, roughly a fifth occurring once. Findings of the study overall: Low generation probability was overrepresented in out-of-frame alpha sequences shared by twins. In zero-insertion analyses, partial confounding could arise from invariant MAIT and iNKT cells.

Points on this clonotype: Its cognate antigen is unknown.

This sample was shared with a second study, whose subject was T cells expressing NK-cell markers.

The sequence was obtained from a woman between 18 and 29 years old in good health. This chain connects TRBV10-3 to TRBJ2-7; D may be TRBD1 (6 bases). Sequencing was done on a sample of CD4+ T cells sorted from blood. The CDR3 DNA sequence: TGTGCCTTCTCGCAGGGGACAAACTACGAGCAGTACTTC. It is translated as CAFSQGTNYEQYF.